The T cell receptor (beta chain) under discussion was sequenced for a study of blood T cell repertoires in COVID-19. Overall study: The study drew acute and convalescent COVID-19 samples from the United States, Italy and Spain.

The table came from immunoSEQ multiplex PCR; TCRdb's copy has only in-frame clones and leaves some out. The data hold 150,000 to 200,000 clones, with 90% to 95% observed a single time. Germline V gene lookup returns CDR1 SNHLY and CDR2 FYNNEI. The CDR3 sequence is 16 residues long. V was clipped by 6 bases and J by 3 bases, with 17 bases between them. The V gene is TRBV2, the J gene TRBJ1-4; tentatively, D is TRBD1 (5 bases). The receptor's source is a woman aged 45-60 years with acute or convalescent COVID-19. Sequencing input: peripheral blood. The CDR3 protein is CASRPGWIEANEKLFF. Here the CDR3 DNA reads TGTGCCAGCAGGCCAGGGTGGATAGAGGCTAATGAAAAACTGTTTTTT.